The rows below give T cell receptor beta chains drawn from one sample of a study of OX40 agonist ivuxolimab in advanced cancers. Libraries were prepared by immunoSEQ multiplex PCR; TCRdb keeps only in-frame clonotypes and omits some of them. The repertoire has tens of thousands of clones, approximately 91% of them found once; the top ten carry less than 0.75%. Sequencing used CD4+ or CD8+ T cells sorted from blood, obtained in a trial of the OX40 agonist ivuxolimab. The receptors were gathered from an adult with an advanced solid tumor such as melanoma, head and neck, liver or kidney cancer. The CDR3 runs from the conserved cysteine through the conserved F or W. The order of the fields is clone size, D gene, J gene, V gene, CDR3 DNA, CDR3 protein. A D gene is named only where the DNA matches it firmly. A clone size is listed for some rows: how often the clone was seen (once, few, many), or a class if it is expanded.

- | - | TRBJ2-2 | TRBV5-1 | TGCGCCAGCAGCTTCTCTGTCGGGGAGCTGTTTTTT | CASSFSVGELFF
- | - | TRBJ2-2 | TRBV7-9 | TGTGCCAGCAGCTGGGGTCGGAACACCGGGGAGCTGTTTTTT | CASSWGRNTGELFF
- | - | TRBJ1-2 | TRBV7-2 | TGTGCCAGCAGCCCTCCCCGGGCCTATGGCTACACCTTC | CASSPPRAYGYTF
- | TRBD2 | TRBJ2-3 | TRBV29-1 | TGCAGCGCCGGTGCTGGGGGACTAGATACAGATACGCAGTATTTT | CSAGAGGLDTDTQYF
- | - | TRBJ1-2 | TRBV29-1 | TGCAGCGTTAGCCTCGGGGGAAACTATGGCTACACCTTC | CSVSLGGNYGYTF
- | TRBD1 | TRBJ2-4 | TRBV4-3 | TGCGCCAGCAGCCAAGAAAGACAGGGAGTCAAAAACATTCAGTACTTC | CASSQERQGVKNIQYF
once | - | TRBJ2-1 | TRBV5-1 | TGCGCCAGCAGCTTTCCAAGGACAGCTTCCTACAATGAGCAGTTCTTC | CASSFPRTASYNEQFF
- | TRBD2 | TRBJ2-7 | TRBV5-8 | TGTGCCAGCAGCCACCGCGGGGGCTCCTACGAGCAGTACTTC | CASSHRGGSYEQYF
- | - | TRBJ2-5 | TRBV9 | TGTGCCAGCAGCATCAGCCCCGGGGGACAAGAGACCCAGTACTTC | CASSISPGGQETQYF
- | - | TRBJ2-7 | TRBV6-5 | TGTGCCAGCAGTTACTCCCGGACGTTTTCCTACGAGCAGTACTTC | CASSYSRTFSYEQYF